This entry lists 22 T cell receptor beta chains sequenced from one sample in a study of blood T cell repertoires in COVID-19 (dated by TCRdb to the early 2020s). The protocol used for the library was the immunoSEQ multiplex PCR assay. This is the immuneACCESS table as TCRdb keeps it, with only in-frame sequences that have V and J called. A part of the clones is gone; compared with another copy, unresolved V genes explain less than half, and the rest is unexplained. The sample table contains 120,000 to 150,000 clones; only one count was recorded for approximately 87% of them. Of the sample, roughly 3.7% falls within the top ten clones. Input material: PBMCs or T cells enriched from blood (not recorded which). These receptors all come from a man aged 45-65 years in a cohort exposed to, infected with or recovered from COVID-19 (not recorded which).

The chain has TRBV3-1 (or the pseudogene TRBV3-2) and TRBJ2-7, with a weak D call TRBD1 (5 bases). Trimming removed 0 bases from V and 7 bases from J, with 13 bases in between. The CDR3 spans 14 residues. Germline V gives CDR1 LGHDT, CDR2 YNNKEL (reference sequence). The CDR3 DNA reads as TGTGCCAGCAGCCAAGATGGTGGGGCTTGGGAGCAGTACTTC. Residues: CASSQDGGAWEQYF.

This clone was observed a few times. J is TRBJ2-7 and V is TRBV5-1; weak D call: TRBD1 (6 bases). From germline, CDR1 is SGHRS and CDR2 YFSETQ. Trimming took off 4 bases at V and 4 bases at J, with 18 bases between the two ends. The CDR3 consists of 15 residues. The CDR3 region has the DNA TGCGCCAGCAGCCAGTGGGCTGACAGGCAGTACGAGCAGTACTTC. Its protein product is CASSQWADRQYEQYF.

This chain connects TRBV7-2 to TRBJ2-3; 7 bases align to TRBD1. Germline V gives CDR1 SGHTA, CDR2 FQGNSA. The CDR3 has 16 residues. V dropped 1 base and J dropped 4; count of bases not matched to a gene: 8. CDR3 sequence: CASSLVGGGLADTQYF. In DNA, the CDR3 is TGTGCCAGCAGCTTAGTAGGGGGCGGGTTAGCAGATACGCAGTATTTT.

This sequence joins TRBV29-1 and TRBJ2-6; D gene uncertain. The CDR3 totals 16 residues. Trimming pared 1 base from V and 4 bases from J, leaving 14 bases between. Per germline, CDR1 SQVTM and CDR2 ANQGSEA. The CDR3 sequence: CSVEGSPERGANVLTF. The CDR3 coding sequence is TGCAGCGTTGAAGGCTCCCCCGAGAGGGGGGCCAACGTCCTGACTTTC.

The chain carries TRBV7-3 and TRBJ2-3; the D gene is possibly TRBD2 (6 bases). The V gene's germline CDR1 is SGHTA and CDR2 FQGTGA. CDR3 size: 16 residues. The V and J ends lost 2 bases and 0 bases respectively, with 12 bases between them. The CDR3 DNA reads TGTGCCAGCAGCTTATCAATGGGGGGAAGCACAGATACGCAGTATTTT. This codes for CASSLSMGGSTDTQYF.

This clone was seen more than once but under ten times. The chain couples TRBV29-1 to TRBJ2-3, with 7 bases aligning to TRBD2. Germline-derived CDR1 and CDR2 are SQVTM and ANQGSEA. CDR3 length: 14 residues. With V trimmed by 6 bases and J by 1 base, 7 bases remained unmatched. The CDR3 DNA sequence: TGCAGCGTCGACGGACTAGGTGGCACAGATACGCAGTATTTT. This encodes CSVDGLGGTDTQYF.

This clone was detected only a few times. CDR3: CSASLSGLNEQFF. CDR3 sequence (DNA): TGCAGTGCTAGTCTCTCAGGGCTCAATGAGCAGTTCTTC. V usage is TRBV20-1 and J usage is TRBJ2-1; a weak D match, TRBD1 (5 bases). The CDR3 has 13 amino acids. Trimming shortened V by 3 bases and J by 6 bases, and 12 bases separated the two germline ends. CDR1 DFQATT and CDR2 SNEGSKA come from the germline V gene (reference sequence).

The gene calls are TRBV5-3 and TRBJ1-5; D is unresolved. TRBV5-3 is flagged as an ORF with uncertain function. Deletions cut 1 base from V and 6 bases from J, with 8 bases between. The length of the CDR3 is 13 residues. CDR3 residues: CARSLYGSQPQHF. In nucleotides, the CDR3 is TGTGCCAGAAGCTTGTACGGTAGTCAGCCCCAGCATTTT.

The rearrangement joins TRBV30 to TRBJ1-5; perhaps TRBD1 as D (5 bases). CDR3 length: 13 residues. Germline V CDR1 and CDR2: GTSNPN, SVGIG (reference sequence). Trimming pared 2 bases from V and 5 bases from J, leaving 10 bases between. CDR3 protein: CAWSLGPYQPQHF. The CDR3, as DNA: TGTGCCTGGAGTTTGGGGCCTTATCAGCCCCAGCATTTT.

The chain employs TRBV24-1 and TRBJ2-3, with 9 bases aligning to TRBD1. The germline gives CDR1 KGHDR, CDR2 SFDVKD. This CDR3 has 18 amino acids. Germline trimming cut 2 bases from V and 1 base from J; bases unmatched to any gene: 9. CDR3 nucleotide sequence: TGTGCCACCAGTGATTCCGGGACAGGGTCTTGGCGCACAGATACGCAGTATTTT. It is translated as CATSDSGTGSWRTDTQYF.

V is TRBV7-9 and J is TRBJ1-1; the D is unclear. Trimming removed 5 bases at V and 4 bases at J, with 14 bases between. This CDR3 contains 14 residues. Germline V lookup: CDR1 SEHNR, CDR2 FQNEAQ (reference sequence). The CDR3: CASSPEVSGTEAFF. CDR3 nucleotides: TGTGCCAGCAGCCCCGAGGTATCGGGCACTGAAGCTTTCTTT.

The chain employs TRBV7-3 and TRBJ2-3; no firm D call. Trimming removed 5 bases from V and 5 bases from J, with 14 bases in between. Germline assignment: CDR1 SGHTA and CDR2 FQGTGA. This CDR3 has 14 amino acids. The CDR3 loop reads CASSLLGPGDTQYF. The CDR3 DNA is TGTGCCAGCAGCCTCCTTGGGCCCGGAGATACGCAGTATTTT.

The chain links TRBV6-2 or TRBV6-3 to TRBJ1-5; 9 nucleotides line up with TRBD1. J gave up 2 bases and V 4 bases, and 12 bases lay outside the gene matches. The CDR3 consists of 18 residues. Germline CDR1 MNHEY, CDR2 SVGEGT. DNA for the CDR3: TGTGCCAGCAGTTCGACCGGGACAGGGTTAAGAGGCAATCAGCCCCAGCATTTT. It yields the protein CASSSTGTGLRGNQPQHF.

The genes are TRBV18 and TRBJ1-5; no definite D call. Trimming removed 3 bases from V and 6 bases from J, with 9 bases in between. Germline values: CDR1 KGHSH, CDR2 LQKENI. CDR3 length: 13 amino acids. CDR3 sequence: CASSPGPRQPQHF. The CDR3 DNA is TGTGCCAGCTCACCTGGGCCCCGTCAGCCCCAGCATTTT.

The CDR3 DNA is TGTGCCAGCAGCGAGGGCCTCAGAGATACGCAGTATTTT. Amino acid sequence: CASSEGLRDTQYF. J is TRBJ2-3 and V is TRBV6-4, with D perhaps TRBD2 (5 bases). CDR1 and CDR2 (germline): MRHNA, SNTAGT. Trimming left V 6 bases short and J 5 bases short, with 12 bases between. The CDR3 extends over 13 amino acids.

The CDR3 loop reads CASSPRDRGQETQYF. Here the CDR3 DNA reads TGTGCCAGCAGCCCCCGGGACAGGGGCCAAGAGACCCAGTACTTC. The chain links TRBV11-2 to TRBJ2-5, with 10 bases aligning to TRBD1. V dropped 5 bases and J dropped 1; count of bases not matched to a gene: 4. The germline gives CDR1 SGHAT, CDR2 FQNNGV. This CDR3 has 15 residues.

V is TRBV15 and J is TRBJ1-5, with 8 bases lining up with TRBD1. Germline V gives CDR1 LNHNV, CDR2 YYDKDF (reference sequence). The CDR3 length is 17 residues. Losses at the gene ends were 5 bases for V and 5 bases for J; bases not matched to a gene: 14. CDR3 sequence: CATSPSGTGQAHQPQHF. CDR3 coding DNA: TGTGCCACCAGCCCCTCTGGGACGGGACAGGCCCATCAGCCCCAGCATTTT. Full variable domain (missing parts from reference TRBV15 and TRBJ1-5): DAMVIQNPRYQVTQFGKPVTLSCSQTLNHNVMYWYQQKSSQAPKLLFHYYDKDFNNEADTPDNFQSRRPNTSFCFLDIRSPGLGDTAMYLCATSPSGTGQAHQPQHFGDGTRLSIL.

This clone has just a few counts. The chain employs TRBV18 and TRBJ1-4, with D maybe TRBD1 (6 bases). The CDR3 has 16 amino acids. V lost 2 bases, J lost 1 base, and 11 bases lay in between. Looked up from germline, CDR1 is KGHSH and CDR2 is LQKENI. In DNA, the CDR3 is TGTGCCAGCTCACCAAGGGGGTCCGGAACTAATGAAAAACTGTTTTTT. As protein: CASSPRGSGTNEKLFF.

The chain couples TRBV4-1 to TRBJ2-7; 9 nucleotides agree with TRBD1. Per the germline V gene, CDR1 is MGHRA and CDR2 is YSYEKL. The V segment lost 0 bases and the J segment 3 bases; nucleotides outside the gene matches: 6. There are 16 residues in the CDR3. The CDR3 reads CASSQEGQGQGYEQYF. The CDR3 coding sequence is TGCGCCAGCAGCCAAGAGGGCCAGGGACAGGGCTACGAGCAGTACTTC.

The J gene is TRBJ1-1, the V gene TRBV10-3; D uncertain. There are 12 residues in the CDR3. V dropped 4 bases and J dropped 8 bases, with 11 bases sitting between them. The germline V gene encodes CDR1 ENHRY and CDR2 SYGVKD. The CDR3 spells CAISAVGREAFF. The CDR3 DNA reads TGTGCCATCAGTGCGGTAGGCAGGGAAGCTTTCTTT.

The CDR3 spells CASSPGQGGNSPLHF. The CDR3 DNA follows: TGTGCCAGCTCACCCGGACAGGGGGGTAATTCACCCCTCCACTTT. The chain is built from TRBV18 and TRBJ1-6; TRBD1 matches 10 bases. Germline CDR1 KGHSH, CDR2 LQKENI. The CDR3 is 15 residues long. The ends lost 3 bases at V and 6 bases at J; junction bases unmatched: 2. Filled out from reference TRBV18 and TRBJ1-6, the complete variable domain reads NAGVMQNPRHLVRRRGQEARLRCSPMKGHSHVYWYRQLPEEGLKFMVYLQKENIIDESGMPKERFSAEFPKEGPSILRIQQVVRGDSAAYFCASSPGQGGNSPLHFGNGTRLTVT.

The chain is built from TRBV5-1 and TRBJ1-1, with a tentative D call TRBD1 (5 bases). Trimming cost V 1 base and J 2 bases, with 9 bases left between them. CDR1 and CDR2 (germline): SGHRS, YFSETQ. This CDR3 spans 14 amino acids. CDR3 bases: TGCGCCAGCAGCTTGAGCGGGGCTAACACTGAAGCTTTCTTT. Protein: CASSLSGANTEAFF.